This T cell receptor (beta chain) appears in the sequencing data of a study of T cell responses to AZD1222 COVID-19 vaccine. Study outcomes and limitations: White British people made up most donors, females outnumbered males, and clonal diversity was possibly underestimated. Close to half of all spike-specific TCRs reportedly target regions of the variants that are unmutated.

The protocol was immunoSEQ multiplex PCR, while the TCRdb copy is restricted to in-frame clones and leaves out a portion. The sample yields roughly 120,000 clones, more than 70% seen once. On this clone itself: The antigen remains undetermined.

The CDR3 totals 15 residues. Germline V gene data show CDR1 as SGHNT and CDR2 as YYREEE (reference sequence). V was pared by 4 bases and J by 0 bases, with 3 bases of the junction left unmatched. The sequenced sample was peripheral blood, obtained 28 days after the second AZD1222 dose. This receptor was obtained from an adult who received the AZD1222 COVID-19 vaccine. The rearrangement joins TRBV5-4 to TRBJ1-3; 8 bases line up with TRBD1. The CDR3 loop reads CASSPGQGSGNTIYF. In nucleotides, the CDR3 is TGTGCCAGCAGCCCAGGACAGGGCTCTGGAAACACCATATATTTT. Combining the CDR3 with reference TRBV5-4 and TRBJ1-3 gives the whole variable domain ETGVTQSPTHLIKTRGQQVTLRCSSQSGHNTVSWYQQALGQGPQFIFQYYREEENGRGNFPPRFSGLQFPNYSSELNVNALELDDSALYLCASSPGQGSGNTIYFGEGSWLTVV.